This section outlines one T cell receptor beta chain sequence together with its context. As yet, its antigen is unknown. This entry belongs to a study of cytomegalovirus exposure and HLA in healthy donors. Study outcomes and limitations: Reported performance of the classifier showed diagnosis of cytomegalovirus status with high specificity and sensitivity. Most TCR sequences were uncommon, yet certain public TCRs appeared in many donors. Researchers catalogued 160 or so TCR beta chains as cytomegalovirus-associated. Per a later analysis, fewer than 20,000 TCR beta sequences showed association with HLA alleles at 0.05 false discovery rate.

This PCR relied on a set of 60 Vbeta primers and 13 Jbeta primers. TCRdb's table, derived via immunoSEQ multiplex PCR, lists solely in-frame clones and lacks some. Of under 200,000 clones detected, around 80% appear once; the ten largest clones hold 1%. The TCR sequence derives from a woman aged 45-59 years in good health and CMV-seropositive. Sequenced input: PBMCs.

In nucleotides, the CDR3 is TGTGCCTGCTACCCGGACTTCTACAATGAGCAGTTCTTC. The encoded protein is CACYPDFYNEQFF. J is TRBJ2-1 and V is TRBV30, with D tentatively TRBD2 (5 bases). The CDR3 sequence is 13 residues long. Germline CDR1 GTSNPN, CDR2 SVGIG (reference sequence). Deletions cut 6 bases from V and 3 bases from J, with 12 bases between.